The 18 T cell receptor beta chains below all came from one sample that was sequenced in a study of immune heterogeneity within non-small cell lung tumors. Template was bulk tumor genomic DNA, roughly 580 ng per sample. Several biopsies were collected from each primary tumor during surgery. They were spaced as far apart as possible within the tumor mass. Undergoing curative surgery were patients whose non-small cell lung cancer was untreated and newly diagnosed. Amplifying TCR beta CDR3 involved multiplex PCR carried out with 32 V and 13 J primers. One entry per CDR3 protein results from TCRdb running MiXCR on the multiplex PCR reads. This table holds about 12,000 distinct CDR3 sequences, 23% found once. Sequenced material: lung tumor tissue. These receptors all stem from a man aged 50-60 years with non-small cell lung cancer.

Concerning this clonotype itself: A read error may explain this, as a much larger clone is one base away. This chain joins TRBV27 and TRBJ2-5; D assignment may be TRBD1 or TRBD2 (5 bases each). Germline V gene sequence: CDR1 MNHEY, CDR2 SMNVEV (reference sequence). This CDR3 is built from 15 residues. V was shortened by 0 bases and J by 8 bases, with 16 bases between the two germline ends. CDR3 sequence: CASSLSGTSGDTQYF. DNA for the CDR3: TGTGCCAGCAGTTTATCCGGGACCTCCGGCGACACCCAGTACTTC.

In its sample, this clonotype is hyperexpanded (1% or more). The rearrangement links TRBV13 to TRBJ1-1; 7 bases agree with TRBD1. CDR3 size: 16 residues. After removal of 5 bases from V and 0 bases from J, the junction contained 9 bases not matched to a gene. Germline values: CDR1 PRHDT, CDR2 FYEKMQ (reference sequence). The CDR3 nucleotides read TGTGCCAGCAGCCTACTACCGACAGGGATGAACACTGAAGCTTTCTTT. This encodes CASSLLPTGMNTEAFF.

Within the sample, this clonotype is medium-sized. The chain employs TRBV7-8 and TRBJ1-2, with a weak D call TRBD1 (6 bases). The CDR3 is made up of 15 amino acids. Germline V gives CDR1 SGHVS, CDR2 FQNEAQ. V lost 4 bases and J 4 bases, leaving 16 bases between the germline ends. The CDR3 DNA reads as TGTGCCAGCAGCTCCGAGACAGGAGGGGGCTATGGCTACACCTTC. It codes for CASSSETGGGYGYTF. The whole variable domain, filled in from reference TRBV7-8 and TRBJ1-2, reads GAGVSQSPRYKVAKRGQDVALRCDPISGHVSLFWYQQALGQGPEFLTYFQNEAQLDKSGLPSDRFFAERPEGSVSTLKIQRTQQEDSAVYLCASSSETGGGYGYTFGSGTRLTVV.

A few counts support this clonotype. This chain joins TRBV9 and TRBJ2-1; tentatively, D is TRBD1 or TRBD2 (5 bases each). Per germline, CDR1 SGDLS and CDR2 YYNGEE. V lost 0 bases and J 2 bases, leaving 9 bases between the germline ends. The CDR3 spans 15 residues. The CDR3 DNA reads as TGTGCCAGCAGCGTAGAACTAGGGGCCTACAATGAGCAGTTCTTC. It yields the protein CASSVELGAYNEQFF.

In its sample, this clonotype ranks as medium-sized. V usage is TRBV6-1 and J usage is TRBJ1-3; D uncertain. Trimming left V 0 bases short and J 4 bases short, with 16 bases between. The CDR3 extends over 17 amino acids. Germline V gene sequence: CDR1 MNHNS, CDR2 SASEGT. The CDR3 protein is CASSEAVGGPGGNTIYF. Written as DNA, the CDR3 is TGTGCCAGCAGTGAAGCTGTAGGAGGGCCCGGCGGAAACACCATATATTTT.

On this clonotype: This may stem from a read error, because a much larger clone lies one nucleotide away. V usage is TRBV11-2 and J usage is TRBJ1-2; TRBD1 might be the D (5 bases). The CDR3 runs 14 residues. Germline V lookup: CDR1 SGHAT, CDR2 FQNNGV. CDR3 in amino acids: CSSSQIRGNYGYTF. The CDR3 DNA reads TGTTCCAGCAGCCAAATTCGGGGGAACTATGGCTACACCTTC.

This CDR3 reads CASSLDRNEQYF. In nucleotides, the CDR3 is TGTGCCAGCAGTTTAGACAGGAACGAGCAGTACTTC. This rearrangement joins TRBV6-2 or TRBV6-3 to TRBJ2-7; a possible D gene is TRBD1 (6 bases). Trimming shortened V by 4 bases and J by 5 bases, and 9 bases separated the two germline ends. Germline V gives CDR1 MNHEY, CDR2 SVGEGT. The CDR3 totals 12 residues.

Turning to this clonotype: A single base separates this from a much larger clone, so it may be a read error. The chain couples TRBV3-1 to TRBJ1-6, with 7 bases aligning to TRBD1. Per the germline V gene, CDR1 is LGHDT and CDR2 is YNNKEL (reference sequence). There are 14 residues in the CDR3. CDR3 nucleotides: TGTGCCATCAGCCAGGGACAGACGAATTCACCCCTCCACTTT. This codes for CAISQGQTNSPLHF. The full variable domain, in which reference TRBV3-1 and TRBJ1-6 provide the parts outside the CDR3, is DTAVSQTPKYLVTQMGNDKSIKCEQNLGHDTMYWYKQDSKKFLKIMFSYNNKELIINETVPNRFSPKSPDKAHLNLHINSLELGDSAVYFCAISQGQTNSPLHFGNGTRLTVT.

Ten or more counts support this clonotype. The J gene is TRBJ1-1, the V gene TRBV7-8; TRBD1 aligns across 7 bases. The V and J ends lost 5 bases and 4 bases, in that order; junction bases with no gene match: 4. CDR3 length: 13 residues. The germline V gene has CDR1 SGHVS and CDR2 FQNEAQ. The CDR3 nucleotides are TGTGCCAGCAGCAGGGGGCCGGGCACTGAAGCTTTCTTT. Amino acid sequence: CASSRGPGTEAFF.

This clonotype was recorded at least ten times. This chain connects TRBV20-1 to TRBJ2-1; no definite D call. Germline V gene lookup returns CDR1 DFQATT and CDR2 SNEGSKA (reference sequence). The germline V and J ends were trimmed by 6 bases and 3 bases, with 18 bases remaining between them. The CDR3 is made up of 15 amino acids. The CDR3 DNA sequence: TGCAGTGCCTCGTCGTCGGCGAACGACTACAATGAGCAGTTCTTC. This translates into CSASSSANDYNEQFF.

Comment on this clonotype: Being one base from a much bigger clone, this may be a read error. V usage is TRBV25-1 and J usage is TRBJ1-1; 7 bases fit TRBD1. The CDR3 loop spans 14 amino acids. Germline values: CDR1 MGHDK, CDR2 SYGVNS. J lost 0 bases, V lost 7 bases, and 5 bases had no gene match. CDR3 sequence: CASIGTEMNTEAFF. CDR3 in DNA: TGTGCCAGCATCGGGACAGAGATGAACACTGAAGCTTTCTTT.

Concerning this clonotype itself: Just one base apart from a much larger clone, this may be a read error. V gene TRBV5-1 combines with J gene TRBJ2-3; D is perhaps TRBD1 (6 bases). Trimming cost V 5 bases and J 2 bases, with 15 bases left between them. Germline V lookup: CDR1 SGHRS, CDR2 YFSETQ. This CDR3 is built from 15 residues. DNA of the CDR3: TGCGCCAGCAGAGCTACAGGGTGGAACACAGATACGCAGTATTTT. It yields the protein CASRATGWNTDTQYF.

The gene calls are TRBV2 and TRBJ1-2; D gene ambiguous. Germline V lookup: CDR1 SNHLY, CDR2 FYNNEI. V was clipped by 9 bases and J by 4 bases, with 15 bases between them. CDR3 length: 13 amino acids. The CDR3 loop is CASDLTRSYGYTF. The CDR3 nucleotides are TGTGCCAGTGATCTCACCCGATCCTATGGCTACACCTTC.

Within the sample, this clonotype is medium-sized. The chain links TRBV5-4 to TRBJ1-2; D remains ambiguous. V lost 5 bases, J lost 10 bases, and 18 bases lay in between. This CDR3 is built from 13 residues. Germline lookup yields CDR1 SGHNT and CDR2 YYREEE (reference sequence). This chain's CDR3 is CASRAAYDTVYTF. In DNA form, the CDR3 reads TGTGCCAGCAGAGCGGCCTATGATACAGTCTACACCTTC. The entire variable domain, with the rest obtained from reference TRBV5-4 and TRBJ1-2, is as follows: ETGVTQSPTHLIKTRGQQVTLRCSSQSGHNTVSWYQQALGQGPQFIFQYYREEENGRGNFPPRFSGLQFPNYSSELNVNALELDDSALYLCASRAAYDTVYTFGSGTRLTVV.

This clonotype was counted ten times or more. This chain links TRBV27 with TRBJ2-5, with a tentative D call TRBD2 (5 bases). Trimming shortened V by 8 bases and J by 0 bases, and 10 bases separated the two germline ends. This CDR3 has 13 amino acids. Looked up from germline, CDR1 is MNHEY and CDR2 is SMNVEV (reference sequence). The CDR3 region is CASAKRYQETQYF. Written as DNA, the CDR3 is TGTGCCAGCGCAAAGCGGTACCAAGAGACCCAGTACTTC.

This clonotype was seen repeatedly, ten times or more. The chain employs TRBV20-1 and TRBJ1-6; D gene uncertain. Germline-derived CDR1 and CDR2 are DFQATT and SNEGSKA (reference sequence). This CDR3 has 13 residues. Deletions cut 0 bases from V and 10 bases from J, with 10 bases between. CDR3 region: CSARDSFESPLHF. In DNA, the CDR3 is TGCAGTGCTAGAGATTCCTTCGAGTCACCCCTCCACTTT.

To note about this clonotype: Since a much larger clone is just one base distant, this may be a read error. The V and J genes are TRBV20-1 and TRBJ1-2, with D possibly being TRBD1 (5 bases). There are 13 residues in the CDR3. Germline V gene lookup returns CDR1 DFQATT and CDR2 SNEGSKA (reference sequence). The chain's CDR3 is CSADWGGAYGYNF. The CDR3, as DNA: TGCAGTGCTGACTGGGGGGGTGCCTATGGCTACAACTTC.

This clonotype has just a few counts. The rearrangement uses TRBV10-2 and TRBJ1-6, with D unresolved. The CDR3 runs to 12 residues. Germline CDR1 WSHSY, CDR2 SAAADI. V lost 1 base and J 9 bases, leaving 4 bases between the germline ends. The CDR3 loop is CASSEFGSPLHF. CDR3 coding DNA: TGCGCCAGCAGTGAGTTTGGTTCACCCCTCCACTTT.